These 32 T cell receptor beta chains were sequenced from one sample in a study of spatial heterogeneity in lung cancer. The study's findings and limits: Tumors with more nonsynonymous mutations had more expanded intratumoral alpha and beta TCRs.

These receptors' targets are unknown. Time point of the sample: sample taken at primary tumor resection. TCRdb called the 5' RACE reads again in MiXCR, with one record for every CDR3 protein. This sample has about 4,000 distinct CDR3 sequences; less than 14% occur once, and the top ten carry about three fifths. The source was lung tumor tissue, collected at surgery. These receptors came from a male donor with early-stage non-small cell lung cancer.

The V call is TRBV4-3, the J call TRBJ2-6, with D hard to call. This CDR3 has 14 residues. Germline CDR1 and CDR2: LGHNA and YSLEER. With 3 bases removed from V and 2 bases from J, the gap between germline ends came to 5 bases. The CDR3 nucleotides read TGCGCCAGCAGCCATCAGGCTGGGGCCAACGTCCTGACTTTC. This gives the protein CASSHQAGANVLTF.

By share, this clonotype counts as medium-sized. The chain is built from TRBV18 and TRBJ1-1; D is unresolved. Germline-derived CDR1 and CDR2 are KGHSH and LQKENI. Trimming pared 3 bases from V and 0 bases from J, leaving 11 bases between. CDR3 length: 15 residues. CDR3 amino acids: CASSPEVGMNTEAFF. The CDR3 coding sequence is TGTGCCAGCTCACCCGAGGTCGGGATGAACACTGAAGCTTTCTTT.

This clonotype was observed a handful of times. The DNA of the CDR3 is TGTGCCACCTCACTCCTTGGGGCAGGGGTCGAAGCTTTCTTT. It specifies CATSLLGAGVEAFF. The rearrangement links TRBV6-5 to TRBJ1-1; possible D gene TRBD1, 6 bases. With 10 bases removed from V and 8 bases from J, the gap between germline ends came to 23 bases. This CDR3 has 14 residues. CDR1 and CDR2 from the germline V gene are MNHEY and SVGAGI.

This clonotype was seen only a few times. The genes are TRBV6-1 and TRBJ1-5; tentatively, D is TRBD1 (6 bases). The CDR3 has 13 residues. The germline V and J ends were trimmed by 7 bases and 4 bases, with 11 bases remaining between them. Per the germline V gene, CDR1 is MNHNS and CDR2 is SASEGT. CDR3 protein: CASTRGDNQPQHF. CDR3 in DNA: TGTGCCAGCACAAGGGGGGATAATCAGCCCCAGCATTTT.

The V and J genes are TRBV7-6 and TRBJ1-1, with TRBD1 matching over 7 bases. The CDR3 contains 19 residues. V lost 1 base to trimming and J lost 0 bases; unmatched junction nucleotides: 14. Germline values: CDR1 SGHVS, CDR2 FNYEAQ. DNA of the CDR3: TGTGCCAGCAGCTTAGGCACAGGGGCGTATGGGGTTCTGAACACTGAAGCTTTCTTT. It codes for CASSLGTGAYGVLNTEAFF.

This clonotype was found a few times. This chain connects TRBV10-2 to TRBJ2-3, with 7 bases fitting TRBD1. The CDR3 is 16 residues long. With 2 bases clipped from V and 2 bases from J, the junction kept 7 bases outside the gene matches. The germline gives CDR1 WSHSY, CDR2 SAAADI. The chain's CDR3 is CASSETGARITDTQYF. In DNA, the CDR3 is TGCGCCAGCAGTGAGACAGGGGCGCGGATCACAGATACGCAGTATTTT.

This chain uses TRBV29-1 with TRBJ2-7; D is undetermined. V was cut by 5 bases and J by 5 bases, with 10 bases left in between. CDR3 size: 11 residues. CDR1 is SQVTM and CDR2 is ANQGSEA in the germline V gene. Here the CDR3 DNA reads TGCAGCGTTATCCACAGAGACGAGCAGTACGTC. Translated: CSVIHRDEQYV.

This clonotype ranks as medium-sized. The chain has TRBV24-1 and TRBJ1-2; D ambiguous. Germline V gene data show CDR1 as KGHDR and CDR2 as SFDVKD. The ends were cut back, 0 bases at V and 7 bases at J, with 8 bases in the middle. The length of the CDR3 is 13 residues. Here the CDR3 reads CATSDLGPVGYTF. The DNA of the CDR3 is TGTGCCACCAGTGATTTGGGTCCGGTTGGCTACACCTTC.

In its sample, this clonotype was seen a few times. The chain uses TRBV7-9 and TRBJ1-6, with 7 bases identical to TRBD1. The CDR3 loop spans 16 amino acids. The V gene end was trimmed by 4 bases and the J gene end by 11 bases; junction bases not matched to a gene: 14. The V gene's germline CDR1 is SEHNR and CDR2 FQNEAQ (reference sequence). In DNA, the CDR3 is TGTGCCAGCAGCTCGACTCGACAGGGAGATGGTACACCCCTCCACTTT. Protein sequence: CASSSTRQGDGTPLHF.

The table lists this clonotype with a few counts. An end of the junction does not agree with germline; a read error may underlie this. The rearrangement joins TRBV27 to TRBJ1-5, with 7 bases lining up with TRBD1. The CDR3 loop spans 14 amino acids. In germline, CDR1 is MNHEY, CDR2 SMNVEV (reference sequence). DNA of the CDR3: TGTACCAGCAGTCCTAGACAGGGAGGTCAGCCCCAGCATTTT. Its protein is CTSSPRQGGQPQHF.

This clonotype turned up a few times. The chain carries TRBV7-2 and TRBJ2-7, with 9 bases fitting TRBD2. CDR1 is SGHTA, CDR2 FQGNSA, per germline. V was pared by 7 bases and J by 6 bases, with 13 bases of the junction left unmatched. The CDR3 totals 15 residues. DNA of the CDR3: TGTGCCAGCACCGATCTCGGGACTAGCAGGCCCGAGCAGTACTTC. Encoded protein: CASTDLGTSRPEQYF.

This clonotype was observed a handful of times. The chain carries TRBV28 and TRBJ2-7, with 11 bases aligning to TRBD1. V was pared by 6 bases and J by 1 base, with 5 bases of the junction left unmatched. The V gene's germline CDR1 is MDHEN and CDR2 SYDVKM. This CDR3 is 15 amino acids long. This CDR3 is CASRGQGAGSYEQYF. In DNA, the CDR3 is TGTGCCAGCAGAGGACAGGGGGCAGGATCCTACGAGCAGTACTTC.

The CDR3 sequence is CSARGVSESTDTQYF. In DNA, the CDR3 is TGCAGTGCTAGAGGGGTTAGCGAAAGCACAGATACGCAGTATTTT. The V and J genes are TRBV20-1 and TRBJ2-3, with a weak D call TRBD2 (5 bases). CDR1 DFQATT and CDR2 SNEGSKA come from the germline V gene (reference sequence). There are 15 residues in the CDR3. Between the trimmed V and J ends, which lost 1 base and 0 bases, there was a span of 11 bases.

Here the CDR3 DNA reads TGTGCCTGGAGTGTACTAGCGGGAGGGGGGAAGACCCAGTACTTC. Translation gives CAWSVLAGGGKTQYF. This chain connects TRBV30 to TRBJ2-5, with 13 bases identical to TRBD2. The ends lost 0 bases at V and 6 bases at J; junction bases unmatched: 4. Germline-derived CDR1 and CDR2 are GTSNPN and SVGIG (reference sequence). This CDR3 is built from 15 residues.

This clonotype was seen a handful of times. The J gene is TRBJ2-3, the V gene TRBV20-1, with D tentatively TRBD2 (6 bases). There are 14 residues in the CDR3. Germline lookup yields CDR1 DFQATT and CDR2 SNEGSKA (reference sequence). With 7 bases removed from V and 1 base from J, the gap between germline ends came to 15 bases. Here the CDR3 reads CSGLQASGTDTQYF. The CDR3 DNA follows: TGCAGTGGTCTTCAGGCTAGCGGCACAGATACGCAGTATTTT.

The chain uses TRBV29-1 and TRBJ2-1; the D is unclear. The CDR3 extends over 14 amino acids. Per the germline V gene, CDR1 is SQVTM and CDR2 is ANQGSEA. V was clipped by 3 bases and J by 5 bases, with 14 bases between them. The CDR3 coding sequence is TGCAGCGTTGAGCGGCAGCTAGTGGACAATGAGCAGTTCTTC. It translates to CSVERQLVDNEQFF.

The CDR3 loop reads CASSVGVSQEGSAGELFF. The DNA of the CDR3 is TGTGCCAGCAGCGTGGGCGTTAGCCAGGAGGGTAGCGCCGGGGAGCTGTTTTTT. V is TRBV9 and J is TRBJ2-2; a possible D gene is TRBD2 (6 bases). This CDR3 contains 18 residues. V gave up 2 bases and J gave up 6 bases, with 23 bases separating them. Germline CDR1 is SGDLS and CDR2 is YYNGEE.

Only a few counts were recorded for this clonotype. The V and J genes are TRBV2 and TRBJ2-5; D gene ambiguous. The CDR3 has 13 residues. CDR1 and CDR2 (germline): SNHLY, FYNNEI. Trimming shortened V by 7 bases and J by 1 base, and 10 bases separated the two germline ends. The CDR3 reads CASISQIQETQYF. The CDR3 DNA sequence: TGTGCCAGCATTTCGCAGATCCAAGAGACCCAGTACTTC.

This clonotype was seen a few times. The chain combines TRBV2 with TRBJ1-2; D gene unclear. The CDR3 contains 15 residues. CDR1 SNHLY and CDR2 FYNNEI come from the germline V gene. V lost 6 bases to trimming and J lost 0 bases, with 14 bases between them. CDR3 nucleotide sequence: TGTGCCAGCAGGCTAAACGAGGGTGCTAACTATGGCTACACCTTC. Its protein product is CASRLNEGANYGYTF.

V and J are TRBV5-4 and TRBJ1-2, with D perhaps matching TRBD1 (5 bases). V was cut by 4 bases and J by 7 bases, with 17 bases left in between. This CDR3 contains 14 residues. Germline assignment: CDR1 SGHNT and CDR2 YYREEE (reference sequence). CDR3: CASSRDSHSGGYTF. CDR3 in DNA: TGTGCCAGCAGCCGGGACTCCCATTCCGGTGGCTACACCTTC.

This clonotype was recorded at least ten times. This chain connects TRBV20-1 to TRBJ2-7; 9 bases map to TRBD1. The germline CDR1 and CDR2 sequences are DFQATT and SNEGSKA (reference sequence). The CDR3 is 15 residues long. Germline trimming cut 6 bases from V and 3 bases from J; bases unmatched to any gene: 12. CDR3 protein: CSANPGQGIGYEQYF. The CDR3 coding sequence is TGCAGTGCCAATCCGGGACAGGGTATAGGCTACGAGCAGTACTTC.

The CDR3: CASSTRGSNQPQHF. The CDR3 DNA reads TGTGCCAGCAGTACCCGGGGCAGCAATCAGCCCCAGCATTTT. This chain connects TRBV27 to TRBJ1-5; weak D call: TRBD1 (5 bases). Trimming took off 5 bases at V and 1 base at J, with 9 bases between the two ends. Per germline, CDR1 MNHEY and CDR2 SMNVEV (reference sequence). The CDR3 spans 14 residues.

This clonotype was counted between two and nine times. This chain connects TRBV10-3 to TRBJ1-4; 7 positions match TRBD1. V lost 3 bases to trimming and J lost 5 bases; unmatched junction nucleotides: 6. The CDR3 sequence is 15 residues long. Germline V gene sequence: CDR1 ENHRY, CDR2 SYGVKD. Here the CDR3 reads CAISDPWTGNEKLFF. Here the CDR3 DNA reads TGTGCCATCAGTGATCCGTGGACAGGAAATGAAAAACTGTTTTTT.

This clonotype was found a few times. The chain carries TRBV12-2 and TRBJ2-7. TRBV12-2 represents a pseudogene. The CDR3 consists of 14 residues. Here the CDR3 DNA reads TGTGCAAGTCGCCTAAACTCCAGGTACCATGAGCAGTACGTC. Protein sequence: CASRLNSRYHEQYV.

By sample fraction, this clonotype is medium-sized. The chain joins TRBV20-1 to TRBJ2-5; tentative D call: TRBD2 (6 bases). There are 13 residues in the CDR3. Germline CDR1 is DFQATT and CDR2 is SNEGSKA (reference sequence). CDR3 in amino acids: CSAQRRDQETQYF. In DNA, the CDR3 is TGCAGCGCCCAAAGGAGGGACCAAGAGACCCAGTACTTC.

The chain recombines TRBV6-5 with TRBJ2-7; 9 bases are a match to TRBD1. Germline V gene lookup returns CDR1 MNHEY and CDR2 SVGAGI. The V and J ends lost 6 bases and 1 base, in that order; junction bases with no gene match: 4. This CDR3 has 14 residues. CDR3 residues: CASSLDRGSYEQYF. The CDR3 DNA is TGTGCCAGCAGCCTTGACAGGGGGTCCTACGAGCAGTACTTC.

The chain couples TRBV7-3 to TRBJ2-2; TRBD2 agrees at 8 bases. J was trimmed by 7 bases and V by 5 bases; bases with no gene match: 6. Germline CDR1 SGHTA, CDR2 FQGTGA. The CDR3 is made up of 14 amino acids. This CDR3 is CASSRLAYGGELFF. Written as DNA, the CDR3 is TGTGCCAGCAGCCGACTAGCGTATGGCGGGGAGCTGTTTTTT.

The chain couples TRBV11-3 to TRBJ1-6; 12 nucleotides align to TRBD1. The CDR3 has 15 residues. Germline V CDR1 and CDR2: SGHNT, YENEEA. J gave up 8 bases and V 6 bases, and 5 bases lay outside the gene matches. As DNA, the CDR3 is TGTGCCAGCAGGATAGGGACAGGGGGCGATTCACCCCTCCACTTT. It translates to CASRIGTGGDSPLHF. Complete variable domain (other parts from reference TRBV11-3 and TRBJ1-6): EAGVVQSPRYKIIEKKQPVAFWCNPISGHNTLYWYLQNLGQGPELLIRYENEEAVDDSQLPKDRFSAERLKGVDSTLKIQPAELGDSAVYLCASRIGTGGDSPLHFGNGTRLTVT.

This clonotype was seen only a few times. J is TRBJ2-1 and V is TRBV6-2 or TRBV6-3, with D maybe TRBD1 (5 bases). The length of the CDR3 is 11 residues. Germline V gives CDR1 MNHEY, CDR2 SVGEGT. The germline V and J ends were trimmed by 4 bases and 14 bases, with 12 bases remaining between them. In DNA, the CDR3 is TGTGCCAGCAGTTCAGTGGGCAGGGAGTTCTTC. Amino acids: CASSSVGREFF.

This clonotype is medium-sized (0.01 to 0.1%) within its sample. This chain links TRBV20-1 with TRBJ2-5, with a tentative D call TRBD1 (6 bases). There are 12 residues in the CDR3. The germline V gene has CDR1 DFQATT and CDR2 SNEGSKA (reference sequence). Trimming took off 5 bases at V and 1 base at J, with 8 bases between the two ends. The CDR3 here is CSAWTAQETQYF. The DNA for the CDR3 is TGCAGTGCTTGGACAGCCCAAGAGACCCAGTACTTC.

This clonotype turned up a few times. V is TRBV2 and J is TRBJ2-5; 9 positions agree with TRBD2. Losses at the gene ends were 7 bases for V and 9 bases for J; bases not matched to a gene: 6. The CDR3 contains 12 residues. Germline CDR1 is SNHLY and CDR2 is FYNNEI. For the CDR3, the DNA is TGTGCCAGCAACCGGGCGGGGGGGGCCCAGTACTTC. Protein sequence: CASNRAGGAQYF.

The chain carries TRBV5-1 and TRBJ1-3; D is undetermined. CDR1 and CDR2 (germline): SGHRS, YFSETQ. This CDR3 has 14 amino acids. V shed 1 base and J shed 0 bases, with 5 bases lying between them. The CDR3 DNA reads TGCGCCAGCAGCTTGTGGGGCTCTGGAAACACCATATATTTT. Its protein product is CASSLWGSGNTIYF.